The 21 T cell receptor beta chains below come from one sample, sequenced in a study of beta chain features in type 1 diabetes. Isolated RNA was reverse transcribed in full, so expressed TCRB transcripts were sequenced. TCRdb's table, derived via immunoSEQ multiplex PCR, lists solely in-frame clones and lacks some. Of a few hundred thousand clones in the sample, approximately 11% were seen once. Specimen: central memory CD4+ T cells from blood. The receptor set was obtained from a man between 18 and 35 years old in good health.

V usage is TRBV7-6 and J usage is TRBJ2-1; 10 bases match TRBD2. Germline V gene data show CDR1 as SGHVS and CDR2 as FNYEAQ. This CDR3 has 18 amino acids. V shed 3 bases and J 0 bases; nucleotides not matched to a gene: 8. This CDR3 is CASSFRSAGGSSYNEQFF. In DNA, the CDR3 is TGTGCCAGCAGCTTCAGGTCAGCGGGAGGGAGCTCCTACAATGAGCAGTTCTTC.

The table lists this clone with a few counts. This chain links TRBV9 with TRBJ1-2, with a tentative D call TRBD1 (6 bases). Germline CDR1 reads SGDLS; CDR2 reads YYNGEE. Trimming removed 4 bases at V and 4 bases at J, with 14 bases between. CDR3 length equals 14 residues. CDR3 bases: TGTGCCAGCAGCCCCCGACAGGAACCCTATGGCTACACCTTC. Translation: CASSPRQEPYGYTF. Supplemented by reference TRBV9 and TRBJ1-2, the full variable domain reads DSGVTQTPKHLITATGQRVTLRCSPRSGDLSVYWYQQSLDQGLQFLIQYYNGEERAKGNILERFSAQQFPDLHSELNLSSLELGDSALYFCASSPRQEPYGYTFGSGTRLTVV.

This clone occurred many times. The chain links TRBV7-2 to TRBJ2-1; D is unclear. The germline V and J ends were trimmed by 5 bases and 15 bases, with 17 bases remaining between them. Germline V gives CDR1 SGHTA, CDR2 FQGNSA. The CDR3 runs to 12 residues. The CDR3 DNA follows: TGTGCCAGCAGCGTTCGTGCCGTAAACCTGTTCTTC. As protein: CASSVRAVNLFF.

This clone was observed a handful of times. The chain employs TRBV5-1 and TRBJ2-6, with D unresolved. With 3 bases removed from V and 2 bases from J, the gap between germline ends came to 9 bases. The length of the CDR3 is 15 residues. The germline V gene has CDR1 SGHRS and CDR2 YFSETQ. CDR3 coding DNA: TGCGCCAGCAGCTCAACACTCCCTGGGGCCAACGTCCTGACTTTC. This codes for CASSSTLPGANVLTF.

This clone was seen once. The chain links TRBV5-6 to TRBJ2-5; D is unclear. The CDR3 totals 15 residues. Looked up from germline, CDR1 is SGHDT and CDR2 is YYEEEE. The V gene lost 1 base and the J gene lost 5 bases, with 15 bases spanning the gap. The CDR3 DNA reads as TGTGCCAGCAGCTTGTACCGCCGAAATGGGGAGACCCAGTACTTC. Translation gives CASSLYRRNGETQYF.

In this sample, this clone turned up a few times. This sequence joins TRBV6-6 and TRBJ2-7; no definite D call. CDR3 size: 12 residues. The germline CDR1 and CDR2 sequences are MNHNY and SVGAGI (reference sequence). Trimming pared 5 bases from V and 3 bases from J, leaving 8 bases between. CDR3 nucleotides: TGTGCCAGCAGTACGACCAACTACGAGCAGTACTTC. Translated: CASSTTNYEQYF.

The table lists this clone with a few counts. The chain uses TRBV18 and TRBJ2-7; D is uncertain. V lost 4 bases and J lost 6, with 13 bases in between. This CDR3 comprises 13 residues. Germline V gene sequence: CDR1 KGHSH, CDR2 LQKENI. CDR3 DNA sequence: TGTGCCAGCTCACGATTTCCCAAAGGCGAGCAGTACTTC. It encodes CASSRFPKGEQYF.

In this sample, this clone turned up a few times. This chain joins TRBV29-1 and TRBJ2-1; 11 nucleotides line up with TRBD2. Germline-derived CDR1 and CDR2 are SQVTM and ANQGSEA. After removal of 7 bases from V and 3 bases from J, the junction contained 5 bases not matched to a gene. The CDR3 spans 14 residues. CDR3 residues: CSGPTSGIYNEQFF. In DNA form, the CDR3 reads TGCAGCGGCCCGACTAGCGGGATCTACAATGAGCAGTTCTTC.

Note on this clone: It may be a read error: a sequence one base away is much more abundant. In the same sample, other DNA sequences code for this CDR3. The gene calls are TRBV30 and TRBJ2-7; D may be TRBD2 (5 bases). The germline gives CDR1 GTSNPN, CDR2 SVGIG (reference sequence). The CDR3 has 11 residues. Trimming took off 5 bases at V and 3 bases at J, with 8 bases between the two ends. The CDR3 spells CAWRGNYEQYF. DNA for the CDR3: TGTGCCTGGCGGGGTAACTACGAGCAGTACTTC.

This chain uses TRBV25-1 with TRBJ1-1, with 7 bases matching TRBD1. This CDR3 has 14 amino acids. The trim removed 5 bases at V and 7 bases at J, leaving 10 bases unmatched. Germline-derived CDR1 and CDR2 are MGHDK and SYGVNS. The CDR3 sequence is CASSNRQGSIEAFF. The CDR3 DNA follows: TGTGCCAGCAGTAACAGACAGGGATCCATTGAAGCTTTCTTT.

This clone has just a few counts. This chain links TRBV30 with TRBJ1-5, with no clear D. The germline gives CDR1 GTSNPN, CDR2 SVGIG (reference sequence). V was trimmed by 4 bases and J by 1 base, leaving 17 bases between them. The CDR3 runs to 16 residues. This CDR3 reads CAWIRRRWTSNQPQHF. The CDR3 DNA follows: TGTGCCTGGATCCGAAGAAGGTGGACGAGCAATCAGCCCCAGCATTTT.

The CDR3 is CASSILAAGANVLTF. CDR3 in DNA: TGTGCCAGTAGTATCCTAGCGGCTGGGGCCAACGTCCTGACTTTC. The J gene is TRBJ2-6, the V gene TRBV19; 7 positions match TRBD2. Trimming took 3 bases from V and 2 from J; bases not matched to a gene: 1. Germline V gene lookup returns CDR1 LNHDA and CDR2 SQIVND (reference sequence). The CDR3 consists of 15 residues.

This clone was found a few times. The V call is TRBV28, the J call TRBJ2-3; D is perhaps TRBD2 (5 bases). Looked up from germline, CDR1 is MDHEN and CDR2 is SYDVKM. V gave up 7 bases and J gave up 4 bases, with 18 bases separating them. This CDR3 has 15 residues. The CDR3 protein is CASTPLGRGSDTQYF. Written as DNA, the CDR3 is TGTGCCAGCACCCCCCTGGGCCGAGGGTCAGATACGCAGTATTTT.

This sequence joins TRBV10-3 and TRBJ2-5, with 9 nucleotides matching TRBD1. The J call may be in error: the DNA end matches TRBJ2-7 better. CDR1 is ENHRY and CDR2 is SYGVKD in the germline V gene. This CDR3 has 13 amino acids. DNA for the CDR3: TGTGCCATCAGTGGGACAGGGGAAAACGAGCAGTACTTC. Translated, it gives CAISGTGENEQYF.

The chain employs TRBV12-5 and TRBJ1-1, with TRBD1 as a possible D gene (6 bases). Germline CDR1 reads LGHNT; CDR2 reads FRNRAP. Trimming cost V 6 bases and J 5 bases, with 13 bases left between them. The CDR3 covers 13 residues. The DNA for the CDR3 is TGTGCTAGTGGGCGCGGGGGGCGGACTGAAGCTTTCTTT. It specifies CASGRGGRTEAFF.

This clone was observed a few times. The V gene is TRBV6-5, the J gene TRBJ2-7; no clear D gene. Trimming shortened V by 7 bases and J by 3 bases, and 16 bases separated the two germline ends. Germline CDR1 reads MNHEY; CDR2 reads SVGAGI. CDR3 size: 14 residues. The CDR3 spells CASKLDANRYEQYF. CDR3 coding DNA: TGTGCCAGCAAATTGGACGCGAACCGCTACGAGCAGTACTTC.

This clone was recorded a few times. The CDR3 DNA follows: TGCAGCGTTGTCGATGGGGCCTCCTACAATGAGCAGTTCTTC. Protein: CSVVDGASYNEQFF. The rearrangement uses TRBV29-1 and TRBJ2-1; D might be TRBD1 (5 bases). Germline V lookup: CDR1 SQVTM, CDR2 ANQGSEA. CDR3 length: 14 amino acids. The V gene lost 4 bases and the J gene lost 0 bases, with 10 bases spanning the gap.

The genes are TRBV6-1 and TRBJ1-5; D not resolved. The CDR3 sequence is 14 residues long. V gave up 0 bases and J gave up 2 bases, with 5 bases separating them. Germline V gene lookup returns CDR1 MNHNS and CDR2 SASEGT. CDR3 sequence: CASSEAGGNQPQHF. The CDR3, as DNA: TGTGCCAGCAGTGAAGCGGGAGGCAATCAGCCCCAGCATTTT.

This clone was detected ten times or more. V is TRBV14 and J is TRBJ2-1; D remains unclear. The CDR3 spans 13 residues. V lost 4 bases and J 3 bases, leaving 7 bases between the germline ends. Germline lookup yields CDR1 SGHDN and CDR2 FVKESK. The CDR3 protein is CASSLGYYNEQFF. In DNA form, the CDR3 reads TGTGCCAGCAGCCTCGGATACTACAATGAGCAGTTCTTC.

This clone turned up a few times. The gene calls are TRBV9 and TRBJ2-2, with D maybe TRBD2 (5 bases). Germline V gene data show CDR1 as SGDLS and CDR2 as YYNGEE. This CDR3 comprises 14 residues. V lost 2 bases and J lost 3, with 8 bases in between. The CDR3 DNA follows: TGTGCCAGCAGCGTGGACTTGTACACCGGGGAGCTGTTTTTT. This gives the protein CASSVDLYTGELFF.

This clone turned up a few times. The CDR3 reads CASDFYGSNQPQHF. The CDR3 coding sequence is TGTGCCAGCGACTTCTACGGGAGCAATCAGCCCCAGCATTTT. The chain employs TRBV2 and TRBJ1-5; the D is unclear. Trimming shortened V by 8 bases and J by 1 base, and 12 bases separated the two germline ends. The CDR3 is made up of 14 amino acids. CDR1 and CDR2 (germline): SNHLY, FYNNEI.